This TCR beta chain was identified during a study of T cell responses to AZD1222 COVID-19 vaccine. The study's findings and limits: There were mostly white British donors and more females than males, and clonal diversity was possibly underestimated. Targets within unmutated variant regions were reportedly found for nearly half of spike-specific TCRs.

About this clone itself: What it recognizes is unknown.

Germline V CDR1 and CDR2: SGHNT, YYREEE (reference sequence). CDR3 length: 14 residues. V was clipped by 4 bases and J by 6 bases, with 16 bases between them. The table came from immunoSEQ multiplex PCR; TCRdb's copy has only in-frame clones and leaves some out. The data show approximately 140,000 clones, with roughly nine tenths seen just once and under 3.5% held by the top ten. The TCR was taken from an adult in good health. The chain uses TRBV5-4 and TRBJ1-2, with D perhaps matching TRBD1 (5 bases). This sample comprised peripheral blood, obtained on day 0 of AZD1222 vaccination. In nucleotides, the CDR3 is TGTGCCAGCAGCGCCGTGCAGGGTCTCCATGGCTACACCTTC. Translation gives CASSAVQGLHGYTF.